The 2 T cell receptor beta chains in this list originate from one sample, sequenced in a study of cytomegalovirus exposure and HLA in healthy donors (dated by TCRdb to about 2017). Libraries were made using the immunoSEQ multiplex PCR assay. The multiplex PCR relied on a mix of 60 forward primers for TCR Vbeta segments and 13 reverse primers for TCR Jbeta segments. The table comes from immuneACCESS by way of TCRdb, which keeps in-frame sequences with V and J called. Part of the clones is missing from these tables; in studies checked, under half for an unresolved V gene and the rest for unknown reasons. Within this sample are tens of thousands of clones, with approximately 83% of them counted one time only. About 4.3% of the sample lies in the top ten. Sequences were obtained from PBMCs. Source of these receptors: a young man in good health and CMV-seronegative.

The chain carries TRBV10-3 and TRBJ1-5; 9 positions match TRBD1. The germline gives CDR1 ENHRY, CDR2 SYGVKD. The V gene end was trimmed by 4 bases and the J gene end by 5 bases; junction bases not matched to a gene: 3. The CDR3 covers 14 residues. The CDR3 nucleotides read TGTGCCATCAGTGGGGGACAGGGTGATCAGCCCCAGCATTTT. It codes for CAISGGQGDQPQHF.

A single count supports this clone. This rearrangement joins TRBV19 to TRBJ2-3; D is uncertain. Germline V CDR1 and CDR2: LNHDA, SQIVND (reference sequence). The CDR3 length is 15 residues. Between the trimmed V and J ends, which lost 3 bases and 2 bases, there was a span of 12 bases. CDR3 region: CASSITEIATDTQYF. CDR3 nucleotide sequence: TGTGCCAGTAGTATTACCGAGATTGCCACAGATACGCAGTATTTT.